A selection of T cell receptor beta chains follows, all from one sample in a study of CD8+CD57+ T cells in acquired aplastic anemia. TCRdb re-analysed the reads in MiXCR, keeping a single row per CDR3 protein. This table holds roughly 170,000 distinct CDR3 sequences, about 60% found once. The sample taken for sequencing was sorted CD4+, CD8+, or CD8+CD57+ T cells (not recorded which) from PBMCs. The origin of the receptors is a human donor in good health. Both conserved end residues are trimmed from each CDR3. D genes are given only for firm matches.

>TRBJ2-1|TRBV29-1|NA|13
SVELGSVGGNEQF
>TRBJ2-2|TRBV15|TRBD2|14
ATSGDSGRATGELF
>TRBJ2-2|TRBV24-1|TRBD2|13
ATNDPRTSTGELF
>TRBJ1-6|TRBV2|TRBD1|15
ASSGFGTGVWDSPLH
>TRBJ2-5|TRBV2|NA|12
ASSEIDREETQY
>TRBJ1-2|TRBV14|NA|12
ASSQESGGRGYT
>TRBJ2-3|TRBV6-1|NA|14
ASSYSLWGVTDTQY
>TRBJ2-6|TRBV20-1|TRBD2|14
SARASGGGRANVLT
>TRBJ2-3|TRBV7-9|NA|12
ASSYRGSTDTQY
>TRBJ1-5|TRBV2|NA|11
ASRETGDQPQH
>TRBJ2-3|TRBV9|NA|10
ASSVVQGTQY
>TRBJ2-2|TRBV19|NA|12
ASRLGWNTGELF
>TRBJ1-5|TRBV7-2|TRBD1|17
ASSKRPQGGTLGNQPQH
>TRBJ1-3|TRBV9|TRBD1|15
ASSNTRTGAAGNTIY
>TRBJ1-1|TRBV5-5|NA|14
ASNLGAGWMNTEAF
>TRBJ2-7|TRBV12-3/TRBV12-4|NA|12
ASSLSGPAYEQY
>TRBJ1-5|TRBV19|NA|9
ASGSLQPQH
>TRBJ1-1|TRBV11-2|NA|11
ASSSPPNTEAF
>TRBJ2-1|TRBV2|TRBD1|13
ASSGGQGAYNEQF
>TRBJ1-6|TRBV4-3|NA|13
ASSQAIGGGSPLH
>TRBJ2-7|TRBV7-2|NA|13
ASSSTSSALLEQY
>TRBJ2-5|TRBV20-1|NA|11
SARDPGSKTQY
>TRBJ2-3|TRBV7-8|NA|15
ASSLPPGTLSTDTQY
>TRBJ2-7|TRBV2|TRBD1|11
ASNWDRGDEQY
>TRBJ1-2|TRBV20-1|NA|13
SARDSREVGYGYT
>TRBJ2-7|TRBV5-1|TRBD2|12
ASSLEAGGYEQY
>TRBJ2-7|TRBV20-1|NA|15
SARDTLLSGQAYEQY
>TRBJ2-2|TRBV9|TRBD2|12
ASSVVAGGGELF
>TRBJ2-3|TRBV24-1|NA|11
ATSDPIVYTQY
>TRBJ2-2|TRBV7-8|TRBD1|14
ASSIGQGAYPGELF
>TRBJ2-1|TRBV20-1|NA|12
SSSRVGPYSEQF
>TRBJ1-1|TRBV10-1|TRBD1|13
ASSDRQGFKAEAF
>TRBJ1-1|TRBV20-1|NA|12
SARGGHLNTEAF
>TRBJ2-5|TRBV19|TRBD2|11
ASSIVGGGTQY
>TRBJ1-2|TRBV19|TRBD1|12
ASSIEGQAYGYT
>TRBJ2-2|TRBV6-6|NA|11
ASSRANTGELF
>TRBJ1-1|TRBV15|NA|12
ATSRGVVGTEAF
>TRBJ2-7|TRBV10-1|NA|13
ASSEFQGRTYEQY
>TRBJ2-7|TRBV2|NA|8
ASGVDEQY
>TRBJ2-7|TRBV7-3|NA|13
ASSLALDRPYEQY
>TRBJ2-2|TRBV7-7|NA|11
ASSLAPSGELF
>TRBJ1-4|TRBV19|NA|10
ASRNEGEKLF